These 10 T cell receptor beta chains were all obtained from the same sample, sequenced in a study of CD8+CD57+ T cells in acquired aplastic anemia. Profiles of TCR beta VDJ and CDR3 were generated from a genomic DNA template. TCRdb re-derived calls from the reads in MiXCR, one entry per CDR3 protein. The sample shows around 170,000 distinct CDR3 sequences, just over 45% of them seen only once. The material sequenced was sorted CD4+, CD8+, or CD8+CD57+ T cells (not recorded which) from PBMCs. These receptors were taken from a human donor in good health.

This clonotype was detected a few times. This rearrangement joins TRBV20-1 to TRBJ2-7; 10 nucleotides match TRBD2. CDR1 DFQATT and CDR2 SNEGSKA come from the germline V gene (reference sequence). V dropped 6 bases and J dropped 2; count of bases not matched to a gene: 13. This CDR3 is 16 amino acids long. The DNA for the CDR3 is TGCAGTGCCTGGGCCCGGACTAGCGGACTTACCTACGAGCAGTACTTC. Its protein product is CSAWARTSGLTYEQYF.

The chain combines TRBV20-1 with TRBJ2-2; D ambiguous. V was clipped by 3 bases and J by 4 bases, with 15 bases between them. CDR3 length: 15 residues. Germline CDR1 DFQATT, CDR2 SNEGSKA (reference sequence). Here the CDR3 DNA reads TGCAGTGCTAGGCGTCTTACCTCGTCCACCGGGGAGCTGTTTTTT. Translating it yields CSARRLTSSTGELFF.

The chain couples TRBV27 to TRBJ1-2; D not resolved. The CDR3 spans 16 residues. V shed 5 bases and J shed 3 bases, with 19 bases lying between them. From germline, CDR1 is MNHEY and CDR2 SMNVEV (reference sequence). The CDR3 here is CASSPFQSRVDYGYTF. The CDR3 coding sequence is TGTGCCAGCAGTCCCTTCCAATCTAGGGTAGACTATGGCTACACCTTC.

The chain is built from TRBV14 and TRBJ1-1; D might be TRBD1 (5 bases). The length of the CDR3 is 14 residues. The germline V and J ends were trimmed by 8 bases and 0 bases, with 13 bases remaining between them. Looked up from germline, CDR1 is SGHDN and CDR2 is FVKESK. The CDR3 region is CASPGHSVNTEAFF. CDR3 bases: TGTGCCAGCCCCGGACATTCTGTGAACACTGAAGCTTTCTTT.

The sample holds one count of this clonotype. The chain uses TRBV5-1 and TRBJ1-4; D unclear. This CDR3 contains 14 residues. Germline values: CDR1 SGHRS, CDR2 YFSETQ. Trimming removed 0 bases from V and 8 bases from J, with 11 bases in between. Here the CDR3 reads CASSLDGRREKLFF. CDR3 nucleotide sequence: TGCGCCAGCAGCTTGGACGGCAGGAGGGAAAAACTGTTTTTT.

A note on this clonotype: The junction departs from germline at one end; a sequencing error may be responsible. V and J are TRBV29-1 and TRBJ1-1; D gene ambiguous. The CDR3 runs 12 residues. The germline CDR1 and CDR2 sequences are SQVTM and ANQGSEA. CDR3 coding DNA: TGCAGCGTTGGTGGGGAAGGCACTAAAGCTTTCTTT. Its translation: CSVGGEGTKAFF.

This clonotype was recorded many times. This sequence joins TRBV14 and TRBJ1-1; no clear D. Germline V gives CDR1 SGHDN, CDR2 FVKESK. The CDR3 has 16 amino acids. Trimming shortened V by 1 base and J by 1 base, and 13 bases separated the two germline ends. The CDR3 region is CASSQGYLGRNTEAFF. The CDR3 bases are TGTGCCAGCAGCCAAGGTTATCTTGGCAGGAACACTGAAGCTTTCTTT.

This rearrangement joins TRBV3-1 to TRBJ2-1, with 9 nucleotides matching TRBD2. CDR3 length: 15 amino acids. CDR1 is LGHDT and CDR2 is YNNKEL in the germline V gene (reference sequence). V trimming: 4 bases; J trimming: 8 bases; junction bases outside the gene matches: 9. The DNA for the CDR3 is TGTGCCAGCAGCCGAAACTTAGCGGGAGAAGATGAGCAGTTCTTC. Amino acid sequence: CASSRNLAGEDEQFF.

About this clonotype itself: One end of the junction does not line up with germline, which may come from a read error. V is TRBV4-1 and J is TRBJ2-5, with 10 bases that match TRBD2. The CDR3 loop spans 18 amino acids. CDR1 is MGHRA and CDR2 is YSYEKL in the germline V gene. The CDR3, as DNA: TGCGCCAGCAGCCCCACACTACAAGCGGGAGGGCCGAGGGAGACCCTGTACTTC. This codes for CASSPTLQAGGPRETLYF.

The chain carries TRBV18 and TRBJ2-7, with D perhaps matching TRBD1 or TRBD2 (5 bases each). Germline V gene data show CDR1 as KGHSH and CDR2 as LQKENI. V lost 6 bases to trimming and J lost 0 bases, with 18 bases between them. The CDR3 spans 16 residues. The CDR3, as DNA: TGTGCCAGCTCCCCTTTGGGACGGAGCACCTCCTACGAGCAGTACTTC. Encoded protein: CASSPLGRSTSYEQYF.